The rows below give T cell receptor beta chains drawn from one sample of a study of chemoradiotherapy in HPV16-positive cancers. Produced via immunoSEQ multiplex PCR; TCRdb's table is partial and in-frame only. The table includes fewer than 18,000 clones, around 80% detected once. Sampling took place from a patient who underwent chemoradiotherapy. These receptors were taken from a human donor with HPV-associated anogenital cancer. Both conserved end residues are part of each CDR3. A D gene is named only where the DNA matches it firmly. Where a row states a size, it is once, few, many or the class of an expanded clone; other rows omit it.

V gene	CDR3 length	D gene	J gene	clone size	CDR3 DNA	CDR3 protein
TRBV2	14	NA	TRBJ2-2	NA	TGTGCCAGCATCCCGCAACGGAACACCGGGGAGCTGTTTTTT	CASIPQRNTGELFF
TRBV2	14	TRBD2	TRBJ2-2	NA	TGTGCCACCCAGCGGGGGGGCGTTGCCGGGGAGCTGTTTTTT	CATQRGGVAGELFF
TRBV28	14	TRBD1	TRBJ2-7	NA	TGTGCCGCACGGAAGACAGGGGATACCTACGAGCAGTACTTC	CAARKTGDTYEQYF
TRBV18	14	NA	TRBJ2-3	few	TGTGCCAGCTCACCCGGGCCAGCCACAGATACGCAGTATTTT	CASSPGPATDTQYF
TRBV7-9	12	NA	TRBJ2-7	NA	TGTGCCGGAGCTTTTCCGACTAGTCCGCAGTACTTC	CAGAFPTSPQYF
TRBV30	14	NA	TRBJ2-7	NA	TGTGCCTGGAGTAAGGGGGGATCGGGCTACGAGCAGTACTTC	CAWSKGGSGYEQYF
TRBV19	13	TRBD1	TRBJ1-4	NA	TGTGCCAGTAGTAAAGACAGGGCCGAAAAACTGTTTTTT	CASSKDRAEKLFF
TRBV4-3	13	NA	TRBJ2-7	few	TGCGCCAGCAGCCGGGACGTAAACTACGAGCAGTACTTC	CASSRDVNYEQYF
TRBV5-1	15	NA	TRBJ2-6	NA	TGCGCCAGCAGCTTACTCCTATCTGGGGCCAACGTCCTGACTTTC	CASSLLLSGANVLTF
TRBV19	16	TRBD1	TRBJ1-2	NA	TGTGCCAGTAGTATTCCCGGGACAGGGGCTGTAGGTGGCTACACCTTC	CASSIPGTGAVGGYTF